This T cell receptor beta chain is from a study of regulatory T cells in long-lasting Graves disease. Per the germline V gene, CDR1 is ENHRY and CDR2 is SYGVKD. There are 16 residues in the CDR3. Trimming took 0 bases from V and 5 from J; bases not matched to a gene: 9. Whole-study findings and limits: Among persistent patients, a larger number of public clonotypes were shared (around 2,700) than among newly diagnosed patients (about 970).

This clonotype was seen at least ten times. What it binds is not known. Noted time point: newly diagnosed GD, antithyroid drugs for less than 3 months. Extracted PBMC RNA gave rise to the TCR library. EDTA tubes held Nine milliliters of peripheral blood from each patient. Construction of the TCR beta libraries employed iRepertoire HTBI primers in conjunction with Arm-PCR of CDR3 regions. In TCRdb, the multiplex PCR reads were re-called with MiXCR into one record per CDR3 protein. The sample carries under 300,000 distinct CDR3 sequences, 20% recorded once. The clonotype originates from a female donor with Graves disease. The chain is built from TRBV10-3 and TRBJ2-7; TRBD1 matches 8 bases. This sample comprised peripheral blood mononuclear cells (PBMCs), obtained at new diagnosis, from a patient treated with antithyroid drugs. CDR3 nucleotides: TGTGCCATCAGTGAGTCCGTCGGCAGGGGGCCGGACGAGCAGTACTTC. The encoded protein is CAISESVGRGPDEQYF.